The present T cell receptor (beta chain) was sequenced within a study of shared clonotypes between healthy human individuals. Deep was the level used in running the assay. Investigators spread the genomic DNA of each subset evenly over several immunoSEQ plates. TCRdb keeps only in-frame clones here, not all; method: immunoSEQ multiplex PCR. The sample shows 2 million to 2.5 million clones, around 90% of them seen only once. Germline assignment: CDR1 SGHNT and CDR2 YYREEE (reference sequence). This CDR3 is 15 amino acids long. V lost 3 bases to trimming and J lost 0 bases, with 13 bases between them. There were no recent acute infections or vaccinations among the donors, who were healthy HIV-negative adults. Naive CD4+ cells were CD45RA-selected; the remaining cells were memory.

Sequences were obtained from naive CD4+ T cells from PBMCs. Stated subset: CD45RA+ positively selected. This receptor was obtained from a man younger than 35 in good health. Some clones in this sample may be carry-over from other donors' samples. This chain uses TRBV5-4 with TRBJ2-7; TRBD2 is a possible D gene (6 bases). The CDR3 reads CASSSPAGSSYEQYF. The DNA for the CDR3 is TGTGCCAGCAGCTCTCCAGCGGGTAGCTCCTACGAGCAGTACTTC.